Listed here are 17 T cell receptor beta chains from one sample, sequenced in a study of cytomegalovirus exposure and HLA in healthy donors. With 60 Vbeta and 13 Jbeta primers, the PCR was carried out. Profiled with immunoSEQ multiplex PCR; TCRdb holds only in-frame clones, not every one. Of around 150,000 clones listed, over 75% are singletons. Sequencing was carried out using PBMCs. Every receptor here comes from a woman younger than 45 in good health and CMV-seronegative.

CDR3 coding DNA: TGTGCCAGCAGTGAGTCAGGGGTGGGCAATCAGCCCCAGCATTTT. This gives the protein CASSESGVGNQPQHF. The rearrangement uses TRBV25-1 and TRBJ1-5; possible D gene TRBD1, 6 bases. Trimming removed 3 bases at V and 2 bases at J, with 11 bases between. Germline values: CDR1 MGHDK, CDR2 SYGVNS. The CDR3 is 15 residues long.

The rearrangement links TRBV7-3 to TRBJ1-3; D is possibly TRBD1 (5 bases). Trimming cost V 4 bases and J 2 bases, with 9 bases left between them. In germline, CDR1 is SGHTA, CDR2 FQGTGA. The CDR3 spans 14 residues. The CDR3: CASSSRGAGNTIYF. CDR3 sequence (DNA): TGTGCCAGCAGCTCCCGGGGGGCTGGAAACACCATATATTTT.

J is TRBJ2-1 and V is TRBV19; TRBD1 aligns across 7 bases. The germline V gene has CDR1 LNHDA and CDR2 SQIVND (reference sequence). Trimming at V came to 2 bases and at J to 0 bases, leaving 4 bases not matched to a gene. CDR3 length: 16 residues. The CDR3 protein is CASSIRSGGSYNEQFF. CDR3 sequence (DNA): TGTGCCAGTAGTATAAGGTCAGGGGGCTCCTACAATGAGCAGTTCTTC. Combining the CDR3 with reference TRBV19 and TRBJ2-1 gives the whole variable domain DGGITQSPKYLFRKEGQNVTLSCEQNLNHDAMYWYRQDPGQGLRLIYYSQIVNDFQKGDIAEGYSVSREKKESFPLTVTSAQKNPTAFYLCASSIRSGGSYNEQFFGPGTRLTVL.

J is TRBJ2-7 and V is TRBV10-1; TRBD1 agrees at 9 bases. Germline CDR1 is WNHNN and CDR2 is SYGVQD (reference sequence). The J segment lost 4 bases and the V segment lost 0 bases, leaving 7 bases of the junction unmatched. CDR3 length: 16 amino acids. The DNA of the CDR3 is TGCGCCAGCAGTGAGTCGAACAGGGGGCGCGTATACGAGCAGTACTTC. This gives the protein CASSESNRGRVYEQYF.

This clone has more than one count but fewer than ten. The chain is built from TRBV5-3 and TRBJ2-6; 8 nucleotides line up with TRBD2. TRBV5-3 is treated as an ORF (open reading frame) with a function not yet certain. With V trimmed by 0 bases and J by 0 bases, 5 bases remained unmatched. This CDR3 is 18 amino acids long. The CDR3 loop reads CARSLAGGRPSGANVLTF. The CDR3 DNA sequence: TGTGCCAGAAGCTTGGCGGGGGGGAGGCCCTCTGGGGCCAACGTCCTGACTTTC.

The rearrangement uses TRBV4-2 and TRBJ2-3; 16 nucleotides match TRBD2. The CDR3 covers 17 residues. Germline V gene data show CDR1 as LGHNA and CDR2 as YNFKEQ. The V gene end was trimmed by 2 bases and the J gene end by 6 bases; junction bases not matched to a gene: 5. The CDR3 region has the DNA TGTGCCAGCAGCCAACCGGGACTAGCGGGGGGGACGGATACGCAGTATTTT. As protein: CASSQPGLAGGTDTQYF.

This rearrangement joins TRBV6-5 to TRBJ1-6; possibly TRBD1 for D (6 bases). V dropped 2 bases and J dropped 6 bases, with 8 bases sitting between them. Germline-derived CDR1 and CDR2 are MNHEY and SVGAGI. This CDR3 region has 14 residues. CDR3: CASSYGQPNSPLHF. Here the CDR3 DNA reads TGTGCCAGCAGTTACGGACAGCCTAATTCACCCCTCCACTTT.

This clone has just one count. V usage is TRBV4-2 and J usage is TRBJ2-1; 13 nucleotides match TRBD2. Per germline, CDR1 LGHNA and CDR2 YNFKEQ. V lost 0 bases and J lost 7; bases outside the gene matches: 6. CDR3 length equals 17 residues. In DNA form, the CDR3 reads TGTGCCAGCAGCCAAGATGTTGGGACTAGCGGGATAAATGAGCAGTTCTTC. Amino acids: CASSQDVGTSGINEQFF.

This rearrangement joins TRBV5-6 to TRBJ1-5; D is uncertain. Germline V gives CDR1 SGHDT, CDR2 YYEEEE. The CDR3 is 16 residues long. Trimming removed 2 bases from V and 0 bases from J, with 12 bases in between. DNA for the CDR3: TGTGCCAGCAGCTTCCTAGGCGGGCCTAGCAATCAGCCCCAGCATTTT. This gives the protein CASSFLGGPSNQPQHF. The whole variable domain, filled in from reference TRBV5-6 and TRBJ1-5, reads DAGVTQSPTHLIKTRGQQVTLRCSPKSGHDTVSWYQQALGQGPQFIFQYYEEEERQRGNFPDRFSGHQFPNYSSELNVNALLLGDSALYLCASSFLGGPSNQPQHFGDGTRLSIL.

This clone was recorded only once. This chain links TRBV5-8 with TRBJ1-1; D perhaps matches TRBD1 (6 bases). Germline V gene sequence: CDR1 SGHTS, CDR2 YDEGEE. The CDR3 has 15 residues. Between the trimmed V and J ends, which lost 0 bases and 2 bases, there was a span of 11 bases. Here the CDR3 reads CASSLDRATNTEAFF. Here the CDR3 DNA reads TGTGCCAGCAGCTTGGACAGGGCGACCAACACTGAAGCTTTCTTT.

This sequence joins TRBV27 and TRBJ1-2, with 10 bases matching TRBD1. The trim removed 3 bases at V and 4 bases at J, leaving 5 bases unmatched. The CDR3 consists of 15 residues. CDR1 is MNHEY and CDR2 is SMNVEV in the germline V gene (reference sequence). The CDR3 loop is CASSLRDRGGYGYTF. The CDR3 nucleotides are TGTGCCAGCAGTTTGAGGGACAGGGGTGGCTATGGCTACACCTTC.

The rearrangement joins TRBV19 to TRBJ1-1; D remains ambiguous. V dropped 4 bases and J dropped 0 bases, with 3 bases sitting between them. The CDR3 covers 12 residues. Germline V gene sequence: CDR1 LNHDA, CDR2 SQIVND (reference sequence). The CDR3 nucleotides read TGTGCCAGTAGTACTGTGAACACTGAAGCTTTCTTT. Its protein product is CASSTVNTEAFF. The full variable domain, completed using reference TRBV19 and TRBJ1-1, is DGGITQSPKYLFRKEGQNVTLSCEQNLNHDAMYWYRQDPGQGLRLIYYSQIVNDFQKGDIAEGYSVSREKKESFPLTVTSAQKNPTAFYLCASSTVNTEAFFGQGTRLTVV.

The rearrangement uses TRBV7-7 and TRBJ2-5, with 7 bases lining up with TRBD2. The germline V gene encodes CDR1 SSHAT and CDR2 FNYEAQ (reference sequence). The CDR3 contains 17 residues. V lost 4 bases, J lost 0 bases, and 11 bases stayed unmatched. The CDR3 is CASSYYTSGEYQETQYF. Here the CDR3 DNA reads TGTGCCAGCAGCTACTATACGAGCGGGGAGTACCAAGAGACCCAGTACTTC.

Only a few counts were recorded for this clone. J is TRBJ2-2 and V is TRBV6-1; D is unclear. The CDR3 spans 15 residues. Germline V gene sequence: CDR1 MNHNS, CDR2 SASEGT. V lost 0 bases, J lost 3 bases, and 8 bases lay in between. The CDR3, as DNA: TGTGCCAGCAGTGAAGCGCTCGGGTACACCGGGGAGCTGTTTTTT. Its translation: CASSEALGYTGELFF.

This clone was counted between two and nine times. The rearrangement uses TRBV6-5 and TRBJ2-2, with D perhaps matching TRBD2 (5 bases). CDR1 and CDR2 from the germline V gene are MNHEY and SVGAGI. The CDR3 runs to 14 residues. V was cut by 3 bases and J by 5 bases, with 10 bases left in between. CDR3 sequence reads: CASSYRPGTGELFF. CDR3 sequence (DNA): TGTGCCAGCAGTTATCGTCCGGGGACCGGGGAGCTGTTTTTT.

The rearrangement uses TRBV6-1 and TRBJ1-5; 11 bases map to TRBD1. This CDR3 comprises 15 residues. Germline V CDR1 and CDR2: MNHNS, SASEGT. Losses at the gene ends were 6 bases for V and 6 bases for J; bases not matched to a gene: 7. Here the CDR3 DNA reads TGTGCCAGCAGATCGGGACAGGGGGTTCGTCAGCCCCAGCATTTT. It encodes CASRSGQGVRQPQHF.

Here the CDR3 reads CASSPLDREAWGYTF. CDR3 nucleotides: TGTGCCAGCTCACCACTCGACAGGGAGGCGTGGGGCTACACCTTC. The rearrangement joins TRBV18 to TRBJ1-2; TRBD1 agrees at 7 bases. Trimming removed 1 base from V and 8 bases from J; junction bases left unmatched: 10. Germline V lookup: CDR1 KGHSH, CDR2 LQKENI. The CDR3 is made up of 15 amino acids.